Listed here are 26 T cell receptor beta chains from one sample, sequenced in a study of blood T cell repertoires in COVID-19 (dated by TCRdb to between 2020 and 2021). Library generation was performed with the immunoSEQ multiplex PCR assay. The immuneACCESS repertoire file appears here via TCRdb, limited to in-frame rearrangements. These files lack a portion of the clones; in checked studies, under half of the deficit traces to unresolved V genes, and the cause of the others is not known. The sample has roughly 250,000 clones on record, around 90% of them singletons. The ten top clones hold 3.7% of the sample. Input material: peripheral blood. All receptors come from a woman aged 35 to 49 with acute or convalescent COVID-19.

V is TRBV4-1 and J is TRBJ1-2, with TRBD1 identical over 10 bases. CDR1 is MGHRA, CDR2 YSYEKL, per germline. V was pared by 2 bases and J by 4 bases, with 7 bases of the junction left unmatched. The CDR3 is made up of 16 amino acids. CDR3 residues: CASSQPRDRGSYGYTF. DNA for the CDR3: TGCGCCAGCAGCCAACCCCGGGACAGGGGTAGCTATGGCTACACCTTC.

The V and J genes are TRBV18 and TRBJ2-2; D may be TRBD1 (6 bases). The germline CDR1 and CDR2 sequences are KGHSH and LQKENI. This CDR3 has 15 amino acids. The V gene lost 4 bases and the J gene lost 6 bases, with 15 bases spanning the gap. CDR3 nucleotide sequence: TGTGCCAGCTCACTTGGACAGCGAAGCGCCGGGGAGCTGTTTTTT. It codes for CASSLGQRSAGELFF.

The V and J genes are TRBV6-5 and TRBJ1-6; a possible D gene is TRBD1 (5 bases). V lost 11 bases and J 0 bases, leaving 8 bases between the germline ends. The CDR3 is made up of 13 amino acids. CDR1 and CDR2 (germline): MNHEY, SVGAGI. The CDR3 reads CAGGGSYNSPLHF. CDR3 bases: TGTGCCGGGGGAGGCTCCTATAATTCACCCCTCCACTTT.

This chain uses TRBV24-1 with TRBJ1-2; the match to TRBD1 covers 7 bases. CDR1 and CDR2 from the germline V gene are KGHDR and SFDVKD. The length of the CDR3 is 15 residues. Germline trimming cut 1 base from V and 6 bases from J; bases unmatched to any gene: 7. The CDR3 is CATSDFKGGFDGYTF. Written as DNA, the CDR3 is TGTGCCACCAGTGATTTCAAAGGGGGCTTCGATGGCTACACCTTC.

The chain employs TRBV10-1 and TRBJ2-1; 11 positions agree with TRBD2. From germline, CDR1 is WNHNN and CDR2 SYGVQD (reference sequence). There are 16 residues in the CDR3. The ends lost 0 bases at V and 7 bases at J; junction bases unmatched: 5. The DNA for the CDR3 is TGCGCCAGCAGTGAGTCCGGGACTAGCGGTGGGAATGAGCAGTTCTTC. Amino acid sequence: CASSESGTSGGNEQFF.

This clone was detected only once. This chain joins TRBV6-5 and TRBJ1-6; no definite D call. In germline, CDR1 is MNHEY, CDR2 SVGAGI. The CDR3 spans 15 residues. The germline V and J ends were trimmed by 2 bases and 9 bases, with 14 bases remaining between them. Here the CDR3 DNA reads TGTGCCAGCAGTTACATATCCAGAGGAGGTTCACCCCTCCACTTT. Translation: CASSYISRGGSPLHF.

V usage is TRBV20-1 and J usage is TRBJ2-5; 10 bases map to TRBD1. This CDR3 comprises 11 residues. The germline V gene has CDR1 DFQATT and CDR2 SNEGSKA (reference sequence). Trimming took 8 bases from V and 5 from J; bases not matched to a gene: 2. CDR3 sequence: CSWTGGETQYF. Written as DNA, the CDR3 is TGCAGTTGGACAGGGGGTGAGACCCAGTACTTC.

This chain connects TRBV14 to TRBJ1-5; 8 nucleotides align to TRBD1. Germline lookup yields CDR1 SGHDN and CDR2 FVKESK. J lost 3 bases, V lost 3 bases, and 4 bases had no gene match. The CDR3 consists of 15 residues. The DNA for the CDR3 is TGTGCCAGCAGCCAGGGACAGGTCCTCAATCAGCCCCAGCATTTT. Amino acid sequence: CASSQGQVLNQPQHF.

This chain uses TRBV12-3 or TRBV12-4 with TRBJ2-3, with D possibly TRBD2 on 5 matching bases. The CDR3 totals 13 residues. V lost 6 bases and J lost 4, with 11 bases in between. CDR3 DNA: TGTGCCAGCAGCCTGGCGGGCTCAGATACGCAGTATTTT. This sequence encodes CASSLAGSDTQYF.

This sequence joins TRBV30 and TRBJ1-3; D remains ambiguous. The germline V gene has CDR1 GTSNPN and CDR2 SVGIG (reference sequence). CDR3 size: 15 residues. V was clipped by 2 bases and J by 0 bases, with 11 bases between them. CDR3 DNA: TGTGCCTGGAGTAAAGGAGCCTCCTCTGGAAACACCATATATTTT. Protein product: CAWSKGASSGNTIYF.

The rearrangement links TRBV6-6 to TRBJ1-5, with D maybe TRBD1 (5 bases). Germline CDR1 reads MNHNY; CDR2 reads SVGAGI (reference sequence). The V gene lost 0 bases and the J gene lost 7 bases, with 16 bases spanning the gap. The CDR3 consists of 16 residues. As DNA, the CDR3 is TGTGCCAGCAGTTACTCGATGGAGGGGAGGCGACAGCCCCAGCATTTT. It translates to CASSYSMEGRRQPQHF.

V is TRBV12-5 and J is TRBJ2-1, with 10 positions matching TRBD1. V dropped 3 bases and J dropped 5; count of bases not matched to a gene: 7. Germline values: CDR1 LGHNT, CDR2 FRNRAP. CDR3 length: 16 residues. The CDR3 nucleotides read TGTGCTAGTGGTTTTACCGGGACAGGGGAAGACAATGAGCAGTTCTTC. This translates into CASGFTGTGEDNEQFF. The variable domain in full, completed from reference TRBV12-5 and TRBJ2-1, reads DARVTQTPRHKVTEMGQEVTMRCQPILGHNTVFWYRQTMMQGLELLAYFRNRAPLDDSGMPKDRFSAEMPDATLATLKIQPSEPRDSAVYFCASGFTGTGEDNEQFFGPGTRLTVL.

The chain links TRBV6-5 to TRBJ1-1; tentative D call: TRBD1 (6 bases). The germline V gene encodes CDR1 MNHEY and CDR2 SVGAGI. This CDR3 comprises 13 residues. Trimming cost V 2 bases and J 6 bases, with 10 bases left between them. This chain's CDR3 is CASSYPGAPEAFF. The CDR3 bases are TGTGCCAGCAGTTACCCAGGGGCCCCTGAAGCTTTCTTT.

The chain employs TRBV7-3 and TRBJ1-1, with 8 bases matching TRBD1. The CDR3 loop spans 13 amino acids. The germline gives CDR1 SGHTA, CDR2 FQGTGA. With 5 bases clipped from V and 7 bases from J, the junction kept 6 bases outside the gene matches. CDR3 protein: CASSIIQGGEAFF. Here the CDR3 DNA reads TGTGCCAGCAGCATTATACAGGGGGGTGAAGCTTTCTTT.

This clone occurred once. As DNA, the CDR3 is TGTGCCAGCTCACCCGGGACACCACTTGACGAGCAGTACGTC. This translates into CASSPGTPLDEQYV. V usage is TRBV18 and J usage is TRBJ2-7; D may be TRBD1 (6 bases). The CDR3 has 14 amino acids. Germline V gene lookup returns CDR1 KGHSH and CDR2 LQKENI. The ends were cut back, 3 bases at V and 5 bases at J, with 14 bases in the middle.

The CDR3 DNA sequence: TGCGCCAGCAGCTTGGACAGGGCTACAGATACGCAGTATTTT. This encodes CASSLDRATDTQYF. This chain joins TRBV5-1 and TRBJ2-3; D perhaps matches TRBD1 (6 bases). The CDR3 is 14 residues long. Looked up from germline, CDR1 is SGHRS and CDR2 is YFSETQ. Deletions cut 0 bases from V and 3 bases from J, with 8 bases between.

V is TRBV6-6 and J is TRBJ2-2, with D possibly being TRBD1 (5 bases). The germline gives CDR1 MNHNY, CDR2 SVGAGI (reference sequence). V was pared by 4 bases and J by 1 base, with 10 bases between. CDR3 length: 15 residues. CDR3 nucleotide sequence: TGTGCCAGCAGTTTCGTAACAGGGAACACCGGGGAGCTGTTTTTT. Its protein is CASSFVTGNTGELFF.

This CDR3 is CASTIGGGRWNTEAFF. In nucleotides, the CDR3 is TGTGCCAGCACCATAGGGGGGGGCCGGTGGAACACTGAAGCTTTCTTT. The chain recombines TRBV28 with TRBJ1-1; tentative D call: TRBD1 (6 bases). The CDR3 is 16 residues long. Germline CDR1 and CDR2: MDHEN and SYDVKM. V was shortened by 7 bases and J by 1 base, with 19 bases between the two germline ends.

This chain connects TRBV2 to TRBJ1-2; D is ambiguous. V shed 3 bases and J shed 5 bases, with 10 bases lying between them. Germline CDR1 is SNHLY and CDR2 is FYNNEI. The CDR3 runs 13 residues. The chain's CDR3 is CASSDGLGYGYTF. The CDR3 DNA reads as TGTGCCAGCAGTGACGGGTTGGGTTATGGCTACACCTTC.

The DNA of the CDR3 is TGTGCCAGCAGTTACTACGGGGTTTCGACAGATACGCAGTATTTT. This sequence encodes CASSYYGVSTDTQYF. The V call is TRBV6-2 or TRBV6-3, the J call TRBJ2-3, with D possibly matching TRBD2 (5 bases). The length of the CDR3 is 15 residues. The germline V gene has CDR1 MNHEY and CDR2 SVGEGT. Trimming pared 1 base from V and 3 bases from J, leaving 11 bases between.

The J gene is TRBJ1-1, the V gene TRBV9, with no clear D. The CDR3 covers 14 residues. Germline V gene data show CDR1 as SGDLS and CDR2 as YYNGEE. V was shortened by 4 bases and J by 1 base, with 11 bases between the two germline ends. The CDR3 spells CASSPLSENTEAFF. CDR3 DNA: TGTGCCAGCAGCCCCCTATCCGAGAACACTGAAGCTTTCTTT.

The gene calls are TRBV9 and TRBJ1-3, with D possibly being TRBD1 (5 bases). This CDR3 is built from 15 residues. The V and J ends lost 4 bases and 0 bases respectively, with 11 bases between them. The germline V gene encodes CDR1 SGDLS and CDR2 YYNGEE. CDR3 residues: CASSQGTLSGNTIYF. The CDR3 DNA sequence: TGTGCCAGCAGCCAGGGCACTCTCTCTGGAAACACCATATATTTT.

This clone has a single count. The genes are TRBV28 and TRBJ2-7; 7 nucleotides match TRBD1. In germline, CDR1 is MDHEN, CDR2 SYDVKM. The CDR3 totals 14 residues. The junction had 12 bases not matched to a gene; V was cut back by 6 bases and J by 7 bases. The DNA of the CDR3 is TGTGCCAGCAGCGATTCCGGGACAGTGGGGGAGCAGTACGTC. Translation: CASSDSGTVGEQYV.

The chain has TRBV7-2 and TRBJ2-1; 8 bases match TRBD2. Germline CDR1 is SGHTA and CDR2 is FQGNSA. The CDR3 contains 15 residues. V lost 8 bases, J lost 4 bases, and 10 bases stayed unmatched. The CDR3 DNA reads TGTGCCAGCCGATCTCCGGGACTAGGGTACAATGAGCAGTTCTTC. Encoded protein: CASRSPGLGYNEQFF.

The chain combines TRBV7-2 with TRBJ1-6; D is perhaps TRBD1 (5 bases). The CDR3 covers 17 residues. Trimming took off 1 base at V and 5 bases at J, with 15 bases between the two ends. Looked up from germline, CDR1 is SGHTA and CDR2 is FQGNSA. Here the CDR3 DNA reads TGTGCCAGCAGCTTAGTGTTGAGGTGGGGGGATAATTCACCCCTCCACTTT. Protein product: CASSLVLRWGDNSPLHF.

The chain is built from TRBV4-2 and TRBJ2-6; D is uncertain. There are 17 residues in the CDR3. Germline CDR1 is LGHNA and CDR2 is YNFKEQ. Trimming shortened V by 0 bases and J by 0 bases, and 9 bases separated the two germline ends. CDR3 sequence reads: CASSQEEVLSGANVLTF. CDR3 nucleotide sequence: TGTGCCAGCAGCCAAGAAGAAGTACTCTCTGGGGCCAACGTCCTGACTTTC.